The present TCR beta chain was sequenced within a study of T cells in localized non-small cell lung cancer. Profiled with immunoSEQ multiplex PCR; TCRdb holds only in-frame clones, not every one. The sample has about 23,000 clones; roughly nine tenths are singletons. Germline V gives CDR1 LNHDA, CDR2 SQIVND (reference sequence). V was clipped by 5 bases and J by 6 bases; unmatched bases: 9. CDR3 length: 16 residues. The receptor's source is a woman aged 35 to 69 with stage I lung adenocarcinoma. The input for sequencing was peripheral blood, taken before any cancer treatment. V and J are TRBV19 and TRBJ2-2; 10 bases map to TRBD2. The CDR3 loop reads CASSPEAGGRAGELFF. The CDR3 region has the DNA TGTGCCAGTAGTCCTGAAGCGGGAGGGCGGGCCGGGGAGCTGTTTTTT.